The 5 T cell receptor beta chains below all came from one sample that was sequenced in a study of blood T cell repertoires in COVID-19. Clones were read by immunoSEQ multiplex PCR, and TCRdb kept only the in-frame ones, dropping some. The sample lists more than 50,000 clones, about 70% occurring once. Sequences were obtained from peripheral blood. These receptors were collected from an elderly woman with acute or convalescent COVID-19.

This clone was seen a handful of times. V and J are TRBV24-1 and TRBJ2-7; TRBD1 aligns across 10 bases. Germline CDR1 is KGHDR and CDR2 is SFDVKD. This CDR3 has 14 amino acids. Unmatched junction bases numbered 5, after V lost 3 bases and J lost 7 bases. CDR3 in amino acids: CATSDGDRGGEQYF. The DNA for the CDR3 is TGTGCCACCAGTGATGGGGACAGGGGAGGAGAGCAGTACTTC.

The rearrangement joins TRBV7-2 to TRBJ2-5, with D maybe TRBD1 (6 bases). Germline V gene lookup returns CDR1 SGHTA and CDR2 FQGNSA. The CDR3 length is 14 residues. V was cut by 5 bases and J by 5 bases, with 15 bases left in between. The CDR3 loop reads CASSPRGGRETQYF. The CDR3 bases are TGTGCCAGCAGCCCCAGGGGCGGACGGGAGACCCAGTACTTC. Full variable domain (missing parts from reference TRBV7-2 and TRBJ2-5): GAGVSQSPSNKVTEKGKDVELRCDPISGHTALYWYRQSLGQGLEFLIYFQGNSAPDKSGLPSDRFSAERTGGSVSTLTIQRTQQEDSAVYLCASSPRGGRETQYFGPGTRLLVL.

The table lists this clone with a few counts. The rearrangement links TRBV10-1 to TRBJ2-1; 9 bases fit TRBD1. The CDR3 is 14 amino acids. Germline V gene data show CDR1 as WNHNN and CDR2 as SYGVQD (reference sequence). V lost 2 bases and J lost 7; bases outside the gene matches: 3. The CDR3, as DNA: TGCGCCAGCAGTGAGACAGGGGGCAGGAATGAGCAGTTCTTC. Amino acids: CASSETGGRNEQFF.

The chain is built from TRBV9 and TRBJ1-4, with D possibly TRBD1 on 5 matching bases. The ends were cut back, 4 bases at V and 6 bases at J, with 19 bases in the middle. Germline CDR1 SGDLS, CDR2 YYNGEE. The CDR3 has 16 amino acids. The CDR3 loop is CASSIRPAGRDEKLFF. DNA of the CDR3: TGTGCCAGCAGCATCCGCCCGGCAGGGAGGGATGAAAAACTGTTTTTT.

This CDR3 is CASSQDPGLLNNEQFF. For the CDR3, the DNA is TGTGCCAGCAGCCAAGATCCCGGACTACTTAACAATGAGCAGTTCTTC. This sequence joins TRBV3-1 (or the pseudogene TRBV3-2) and TRBJ2-1; tentatively, D is TRBD2 (6 bases). V was shortened by 0 bases and J by 5 bases, with 14 bases between the two germline ends. The CDR3 is 16 residues long. Germline V CDR1 and CDR2: LGHDT, YNNKEL (reference sequence).